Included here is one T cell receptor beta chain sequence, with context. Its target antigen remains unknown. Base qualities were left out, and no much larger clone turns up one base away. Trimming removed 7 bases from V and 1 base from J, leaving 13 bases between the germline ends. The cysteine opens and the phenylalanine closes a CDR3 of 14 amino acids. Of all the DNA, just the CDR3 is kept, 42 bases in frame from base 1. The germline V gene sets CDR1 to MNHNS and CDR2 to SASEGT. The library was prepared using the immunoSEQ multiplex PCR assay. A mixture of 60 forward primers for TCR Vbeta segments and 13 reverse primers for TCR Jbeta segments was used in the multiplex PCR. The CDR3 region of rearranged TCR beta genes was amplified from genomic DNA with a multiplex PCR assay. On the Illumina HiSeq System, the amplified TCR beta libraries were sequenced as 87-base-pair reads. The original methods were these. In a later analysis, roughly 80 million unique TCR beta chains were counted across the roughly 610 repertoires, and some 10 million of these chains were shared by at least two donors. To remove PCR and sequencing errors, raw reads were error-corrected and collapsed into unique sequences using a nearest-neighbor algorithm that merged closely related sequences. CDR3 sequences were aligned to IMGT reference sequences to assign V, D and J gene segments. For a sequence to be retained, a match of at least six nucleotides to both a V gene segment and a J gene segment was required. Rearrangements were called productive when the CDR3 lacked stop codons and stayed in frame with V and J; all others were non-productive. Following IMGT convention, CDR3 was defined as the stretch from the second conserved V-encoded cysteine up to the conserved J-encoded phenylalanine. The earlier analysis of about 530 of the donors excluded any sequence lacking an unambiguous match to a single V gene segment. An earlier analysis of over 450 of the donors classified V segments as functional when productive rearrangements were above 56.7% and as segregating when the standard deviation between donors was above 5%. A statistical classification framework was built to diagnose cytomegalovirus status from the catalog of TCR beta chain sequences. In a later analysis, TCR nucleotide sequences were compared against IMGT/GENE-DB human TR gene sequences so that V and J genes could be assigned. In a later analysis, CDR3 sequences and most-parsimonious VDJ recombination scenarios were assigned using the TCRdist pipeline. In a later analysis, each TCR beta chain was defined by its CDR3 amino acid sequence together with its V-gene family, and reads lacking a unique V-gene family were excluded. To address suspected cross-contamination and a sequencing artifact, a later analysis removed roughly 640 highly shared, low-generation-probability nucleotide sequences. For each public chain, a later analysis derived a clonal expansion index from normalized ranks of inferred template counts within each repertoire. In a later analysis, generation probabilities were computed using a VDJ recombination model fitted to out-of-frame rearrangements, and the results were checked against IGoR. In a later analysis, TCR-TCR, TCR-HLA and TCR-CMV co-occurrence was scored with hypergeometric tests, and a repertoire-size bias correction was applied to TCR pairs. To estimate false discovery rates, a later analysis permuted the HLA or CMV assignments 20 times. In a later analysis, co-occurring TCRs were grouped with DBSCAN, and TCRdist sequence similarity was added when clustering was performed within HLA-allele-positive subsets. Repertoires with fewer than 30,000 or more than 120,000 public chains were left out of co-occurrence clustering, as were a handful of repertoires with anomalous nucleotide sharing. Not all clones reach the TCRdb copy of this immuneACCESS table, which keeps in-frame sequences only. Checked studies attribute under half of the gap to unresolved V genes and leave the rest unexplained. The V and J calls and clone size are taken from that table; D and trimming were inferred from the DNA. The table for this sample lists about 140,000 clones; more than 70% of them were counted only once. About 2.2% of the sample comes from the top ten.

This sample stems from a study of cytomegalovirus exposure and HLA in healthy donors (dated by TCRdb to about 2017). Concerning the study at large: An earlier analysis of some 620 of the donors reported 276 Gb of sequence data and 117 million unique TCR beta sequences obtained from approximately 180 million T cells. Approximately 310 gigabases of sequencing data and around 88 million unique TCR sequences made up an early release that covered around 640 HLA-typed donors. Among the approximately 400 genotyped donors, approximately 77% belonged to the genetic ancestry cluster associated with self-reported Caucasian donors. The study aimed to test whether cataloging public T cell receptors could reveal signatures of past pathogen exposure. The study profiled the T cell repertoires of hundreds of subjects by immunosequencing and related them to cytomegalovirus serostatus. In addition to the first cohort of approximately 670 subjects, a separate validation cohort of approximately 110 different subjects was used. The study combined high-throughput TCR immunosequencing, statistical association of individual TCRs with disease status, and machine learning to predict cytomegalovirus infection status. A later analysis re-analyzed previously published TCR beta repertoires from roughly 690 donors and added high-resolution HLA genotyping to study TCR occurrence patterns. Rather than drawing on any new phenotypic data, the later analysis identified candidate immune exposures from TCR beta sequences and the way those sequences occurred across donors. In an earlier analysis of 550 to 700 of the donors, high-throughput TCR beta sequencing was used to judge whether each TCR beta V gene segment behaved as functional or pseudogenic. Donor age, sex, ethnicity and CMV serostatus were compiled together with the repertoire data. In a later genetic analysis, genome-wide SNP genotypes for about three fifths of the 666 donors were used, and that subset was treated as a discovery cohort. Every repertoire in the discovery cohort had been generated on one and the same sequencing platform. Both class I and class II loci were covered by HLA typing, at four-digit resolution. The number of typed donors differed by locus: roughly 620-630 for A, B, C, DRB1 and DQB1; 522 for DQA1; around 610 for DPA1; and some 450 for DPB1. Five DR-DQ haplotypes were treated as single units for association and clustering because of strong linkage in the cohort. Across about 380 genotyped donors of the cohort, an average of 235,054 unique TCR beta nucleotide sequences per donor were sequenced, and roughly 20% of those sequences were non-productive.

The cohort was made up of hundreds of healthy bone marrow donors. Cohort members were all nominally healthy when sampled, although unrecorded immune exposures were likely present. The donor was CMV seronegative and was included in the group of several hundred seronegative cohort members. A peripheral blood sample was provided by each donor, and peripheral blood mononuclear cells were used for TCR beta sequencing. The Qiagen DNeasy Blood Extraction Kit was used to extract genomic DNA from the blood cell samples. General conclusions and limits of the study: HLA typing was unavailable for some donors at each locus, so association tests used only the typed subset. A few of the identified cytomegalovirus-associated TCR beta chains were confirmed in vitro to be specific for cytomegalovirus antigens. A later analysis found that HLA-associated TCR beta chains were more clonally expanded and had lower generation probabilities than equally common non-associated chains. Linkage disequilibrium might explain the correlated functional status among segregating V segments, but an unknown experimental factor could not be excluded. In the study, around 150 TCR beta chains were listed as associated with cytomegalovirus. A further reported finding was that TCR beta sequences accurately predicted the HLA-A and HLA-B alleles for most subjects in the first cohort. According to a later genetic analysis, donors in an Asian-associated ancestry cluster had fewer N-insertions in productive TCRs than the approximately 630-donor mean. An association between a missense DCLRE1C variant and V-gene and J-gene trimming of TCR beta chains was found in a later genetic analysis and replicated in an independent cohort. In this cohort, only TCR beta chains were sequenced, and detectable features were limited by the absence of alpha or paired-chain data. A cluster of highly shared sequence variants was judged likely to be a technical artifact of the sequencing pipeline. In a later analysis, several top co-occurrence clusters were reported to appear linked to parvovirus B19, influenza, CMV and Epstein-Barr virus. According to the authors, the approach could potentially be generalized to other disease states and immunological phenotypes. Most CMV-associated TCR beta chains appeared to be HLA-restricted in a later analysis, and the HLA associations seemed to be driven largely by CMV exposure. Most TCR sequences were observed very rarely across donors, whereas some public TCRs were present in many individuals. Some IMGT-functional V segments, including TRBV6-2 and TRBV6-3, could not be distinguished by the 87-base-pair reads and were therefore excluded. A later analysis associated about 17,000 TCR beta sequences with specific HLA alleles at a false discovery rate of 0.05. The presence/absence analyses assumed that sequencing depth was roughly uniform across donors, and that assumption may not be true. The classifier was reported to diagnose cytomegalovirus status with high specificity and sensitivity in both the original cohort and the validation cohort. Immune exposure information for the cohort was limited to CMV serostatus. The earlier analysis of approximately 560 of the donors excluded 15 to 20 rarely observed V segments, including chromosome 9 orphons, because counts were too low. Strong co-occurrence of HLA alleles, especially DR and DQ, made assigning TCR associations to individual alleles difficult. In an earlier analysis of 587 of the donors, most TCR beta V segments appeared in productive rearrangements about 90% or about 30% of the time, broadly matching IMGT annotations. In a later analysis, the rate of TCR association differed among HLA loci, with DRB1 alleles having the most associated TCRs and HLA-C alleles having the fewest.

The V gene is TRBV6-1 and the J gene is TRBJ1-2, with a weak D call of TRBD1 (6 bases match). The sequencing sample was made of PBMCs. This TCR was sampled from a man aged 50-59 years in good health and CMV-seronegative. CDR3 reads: CASNHQGNNYGYTF. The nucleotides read TGTGCCAGCAATCACCAGGGGAATAACTATGGCTACACCTTC.